This T cell receptor (beta chain) was recovered during a study of beta chain features in type 1 diabetes. General study findings and limits: All four CD4+ subsets of Type 1 diabetes patients contained TCRB CDR3s that were moderately but significantly shorter. High TCR expression in some cells could lead to their over-representation in cDNA sequencing.

Note on this clone: The target antigen is unknown.

Via the markers CD45RO/CCR7/CD25/CD127/CD95/CD27, stem cell-like memory, regulatory, central memory and naive CD4+ cells were sorted. This CDR3 comprises 15 residues. CDR1 and CDR2 from the germline V gene are SGHNT and YYREEE (reference sequence). Trimming pared 4 bases from V and 5 bases from J, leaving 16 bases between. As every portion of the isolated RNA was reverse transcribed, the sequencing read expressed TCRB transcripts. Sequencing was performed with immunoSEQ multiplex PCR; in TCRdb, only in-frame clones are kept and a portion is missing. The sample lists a few hundred thousand clones, approximately 15% seen once, with more than 0.015% in the top ten.

The receptor was derived from a man aged 30 to 39 with type 1 diabetes. The chain couples TRBV5-4 to TRBJ2-1, with D possibly TRBD1 on 6 matching bases. The sequencing input was naive CD4+ T cells from blood. CDR3 in DNA: TGTGCCAGCAGCCGGGCTGACAGGTTGAACAATGAGCAGTTCTTC. Its protein is CASSRADRLNNEQFF.